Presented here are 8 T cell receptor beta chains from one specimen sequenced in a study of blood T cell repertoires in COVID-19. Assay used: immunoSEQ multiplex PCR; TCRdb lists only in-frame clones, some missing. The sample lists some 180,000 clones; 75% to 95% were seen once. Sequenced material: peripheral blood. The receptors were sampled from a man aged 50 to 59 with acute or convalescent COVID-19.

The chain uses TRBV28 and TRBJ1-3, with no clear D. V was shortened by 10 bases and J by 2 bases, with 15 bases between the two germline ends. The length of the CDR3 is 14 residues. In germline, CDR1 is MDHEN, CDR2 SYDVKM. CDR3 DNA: TGTGCCACCAGCACGGGAGGGACTGGAAACACCATATATTTT. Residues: CATSTGGTGNTIYF.

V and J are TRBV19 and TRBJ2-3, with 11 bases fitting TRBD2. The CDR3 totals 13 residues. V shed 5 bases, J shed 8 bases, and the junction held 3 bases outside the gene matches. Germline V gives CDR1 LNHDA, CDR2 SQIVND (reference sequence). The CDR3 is CASSSLAGATQYF. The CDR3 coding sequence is TGTGCCAGTAGTTCACTAGCGGGAGCTACGCAGTATTTT.

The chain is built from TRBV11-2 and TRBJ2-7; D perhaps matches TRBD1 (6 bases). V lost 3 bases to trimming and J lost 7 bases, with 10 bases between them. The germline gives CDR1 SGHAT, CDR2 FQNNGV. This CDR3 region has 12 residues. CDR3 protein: CASSFQGLEQYF. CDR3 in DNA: TGTGCCAGCAGCTTTCAGGGGCTTGAGCAGTACTTC.

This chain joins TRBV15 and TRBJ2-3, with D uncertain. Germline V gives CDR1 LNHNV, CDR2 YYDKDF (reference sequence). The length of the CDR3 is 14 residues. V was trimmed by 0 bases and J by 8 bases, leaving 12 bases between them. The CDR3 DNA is TGTGCCACCAGCAGAGATGATGCAATCGGTACGCAGTATTTT. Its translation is CATSRDDAIGTQYF.

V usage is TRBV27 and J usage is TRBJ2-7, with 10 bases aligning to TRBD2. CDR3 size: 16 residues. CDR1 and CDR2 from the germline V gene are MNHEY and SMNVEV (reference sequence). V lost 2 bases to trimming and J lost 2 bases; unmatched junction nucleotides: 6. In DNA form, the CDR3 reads TGTGCCAGCAGTTTAAGGGCTAGCGGGGGAGCCTACGAGCAGTACGTC. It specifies CASSLRASGGAYEQYV.

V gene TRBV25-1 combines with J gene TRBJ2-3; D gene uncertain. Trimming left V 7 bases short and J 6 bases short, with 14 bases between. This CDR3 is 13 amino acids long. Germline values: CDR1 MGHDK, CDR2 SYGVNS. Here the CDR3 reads CASTRGYSDTQYF. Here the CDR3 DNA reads TGTGCCAGCACACGAGGCTATTCGGATACGCAGTATTTT.

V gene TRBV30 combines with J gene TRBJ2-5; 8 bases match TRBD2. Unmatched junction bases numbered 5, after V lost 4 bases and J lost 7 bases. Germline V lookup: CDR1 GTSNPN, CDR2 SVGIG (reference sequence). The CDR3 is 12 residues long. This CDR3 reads CAWKGLERTQYF. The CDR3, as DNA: TGTGCCTGGAAGGGACTAGAGAGGACCCAGTACTTC.

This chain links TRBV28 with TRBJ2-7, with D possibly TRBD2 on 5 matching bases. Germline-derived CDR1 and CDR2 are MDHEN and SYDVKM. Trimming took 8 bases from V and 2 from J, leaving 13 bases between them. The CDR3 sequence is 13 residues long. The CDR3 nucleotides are TGTGCCAGCTCTTTAGCGCCGACCTACGAGCAGTACTTC. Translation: CASSLAPTYEQYF.